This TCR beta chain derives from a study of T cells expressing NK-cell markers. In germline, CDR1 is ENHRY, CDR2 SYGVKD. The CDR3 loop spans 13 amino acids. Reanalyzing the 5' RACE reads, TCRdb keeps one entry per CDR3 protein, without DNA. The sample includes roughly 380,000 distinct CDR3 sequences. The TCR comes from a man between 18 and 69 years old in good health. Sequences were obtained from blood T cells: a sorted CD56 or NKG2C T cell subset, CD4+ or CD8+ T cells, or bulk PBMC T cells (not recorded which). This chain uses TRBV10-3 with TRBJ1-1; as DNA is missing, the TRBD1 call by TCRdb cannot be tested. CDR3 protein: CAISETGNTEAFF.